The 9 T cell receptor beta chains below come from one sample, sequenced in a study of identical twins. TCRdb ran MiXCR on the 5' RACE reads and lists one entry per CDR3 protein. The sample comprises about 240,000 distinct CDR3 sequences, over 9.5% of which are singletons, and approximately 9.1% rests with the top ten. Sequenced input: memory T cells sorted from blood. All receptors derive from a middle-aged man in good health.

The table lists this clonotype with a few counts. The chain links TRBV5-1 to TRBJ2-5; TRBD2 matches at 7 bases. This CDR3 has 14 amino acids. With 0 bases clipped from V and 5 bases from J, the junction kept 4 bases outside the gene matches. Per the germline V gene, CDR1 is SGHRS and CDR2 is YFSETQ. The CDR3 bases are TGCGCCAGCAGCTTGGAACCCGGGGGGGAGACCCAGTACTTC. Translated: CASSLEPGGETQYF.

This clonotype occurred many times. Here the CDR3 DNA reads TGCAGTGCCGTCTGGGGGGGAGAGGTCTACAATGAGCAGTTCTTC. It translates to CSAVWGGEVYNEQFF. The rearrangement joins TRBV20-1 to TRBJ2-1, with TRBD2 matching 7 bases. CDR1 and CDR2 from the germline V gene are DFQATT and SNEGSKA (reference sequence). The CDR3 spans 15 residues. Germline trimming cut 6 bases from V and 3 bases from J; bases unmatched to any gene: 11.

The table lists this clonotype with a few counts. The chain has TRBV6-5 and TRBJ2-1; 8 nucleotides align to TRBD2. Germline V CDR1 and CDR2: MNHEY, SVGAGI. The J segment lost 1 base and the V segment lost 4 bases, leaving 6 bases of the junction unmatched. The CDR3 contains 16 residues. The chain's CDR3 is CASSSRTSRSYNEQFF. The CDR3 nucleotides read TGTGCCAGCAGTTCGAGGACTAGCAGGTCCTACAATGAGCAGTTCTTC.

Ten or more counts support this clonotype. The rearrangement links TRBV7-9 to TRBJ2-5; the match to TRBD2 covers 7 bases. CDR1 SEHNR and CDR2 FQNEAQ come from the germline V gene (reference sequence). There are 14 residues in the CDR3. Trimming took 2 bases from V and 1 from J; bases not matched to a gene: 1. The CDR3, as DNA: TGTGCCAGCAGCTTATCTAGCGGCCAAGAGACCCAGTACTTC. Translation gives CASSLSSGQETQYF. Full variable domain (remainder filled in from reference TRBV7-9 and TRBJ2-5): DTGVSQNPRHKITKRGQNVTFRCDPISEHNRLYWYRQTLGQGPEFLTYFQNEAQLEKSRLLSDRFSAERPKGSFSTLEIQRTEQGDSAMYLCASSLSSGQETQYFGPGTRLLVL.

As for this clonotype: Sequence at one end of the junction differs from germline and may be a read error. V is TRBV11-2 and J is TRBJ2-3; 7 bases are shared with TRBD2. The CDR3 runs 14 residues. Looked up from germline, CDR1 is SGHAT and CDR2 is FQNNGV. This CDR3 is CASSRATSRDTQYF. DNA of the CDR3: TGTGCCAGCAGCCGCGCGACTAGCAGAGATACGCAGTATTTT.

This clonotype was observed at least ten times. The chain couples TRBV6-1 to TRBJ2-5, with 13 bases matching TRBD2. The V gene's germline CDR1 is MNHNS and CDR2 SASEGT. Losses at the gene ends were 5 bases for V and 5 bases for J; bases not matched to a gene: 5. This CDR3 is 15 amino acids long. DNA for the CDR3: TGTGCCAGCAGTCGGACTAGCGGGAGAGCGGAGACCCAGTACTTC. It yields the protein CASSRTSGRAETQYF.

V usage is TRBV29-1 and J usage is TRBJ2-3; D is perhaps TRBD1 (5 bases). The V gene lost 7 bases and the J gene lost 1 base, with 15 bases spanning the gap. This CDR3 contains 14 residues. Germline V gene lookup returns CDR1 SQVTM and CDR2 ANQGSEA. In DNA form, the CDR3 reads TGCAGCGCTACGGCAGGGCCCGGCACAGATACGCAGTATTTT. This gives the protein CSATAGPGTDTQYF.

There are a few counts of this clonotype. CDR3 protein: CSARTDRESSGNTIYF. CDR3 DNA sequence: TGCAGTGCTAGGACGGACAGAGAAAGCTCTGGAAACACCATATATTTT. The chain links TRBV20-1 to TRBJ1-3; possibly TRBD1 for D (6 bases). Germline V gene sequence: CDR1 DFQATT, CDR2 SNEGSKA (reference sequence). Trimming stripped 3 bases from V and 0 bases from J, with 15 bases between. The CDR3 sequence is 16 residues long.

This clonotype appeared many times. The gene calls are TRBV29-1 and TRBJ1-1; D gene uncertain. Germline CDR1 SQVTM, CDR2 ANQGSEA. This CDR3 spans 10 amino acids. Trimming left V 5 bases short and J 7 bases short, with 8 bases between. CDR3 coding DNA: TGCAGCGTTCGGGAGCTTGAAGCTTTCTTT. This translates into CSVRELEAFF.